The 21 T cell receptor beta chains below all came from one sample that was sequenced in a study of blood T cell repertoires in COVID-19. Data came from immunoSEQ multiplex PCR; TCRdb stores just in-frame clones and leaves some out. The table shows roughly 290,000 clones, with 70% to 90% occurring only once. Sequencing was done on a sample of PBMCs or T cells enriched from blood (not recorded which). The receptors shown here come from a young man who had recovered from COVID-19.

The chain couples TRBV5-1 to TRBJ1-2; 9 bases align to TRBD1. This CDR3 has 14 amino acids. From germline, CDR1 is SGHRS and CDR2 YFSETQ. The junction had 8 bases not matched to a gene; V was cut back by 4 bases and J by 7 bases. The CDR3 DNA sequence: TGCGCCAGCAGCCCCGGGACAGGGTCTGGTGGCTACACCTTC. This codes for CASSPGTGSGGYTF.

This CDR3 is CASSFLADSNEKLFF. CDR3 sequence (DNA): TGCGCCAGCAGCTTTTTAGCAGACTCTAATGAAAAACTGTTTTTT. J is TRBJ1-4 and V is TRBV5-1, with unresolved D. Germline CDR1 is SGHRS and CDR2 is YFSETQ. This CDR3 is 15 amino acids long. The V end was cut by 2 bases, the J end by 3 bases, with 11 bases between.

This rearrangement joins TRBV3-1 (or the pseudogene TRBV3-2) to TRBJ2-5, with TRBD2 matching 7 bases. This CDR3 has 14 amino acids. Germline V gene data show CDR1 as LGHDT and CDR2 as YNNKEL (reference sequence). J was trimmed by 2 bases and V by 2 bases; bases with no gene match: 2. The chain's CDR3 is CASSQLADQETQYF. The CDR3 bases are TGTGCCAGCAGCCAACTAGCGGATCAAGAGACCCAGTACTTC.

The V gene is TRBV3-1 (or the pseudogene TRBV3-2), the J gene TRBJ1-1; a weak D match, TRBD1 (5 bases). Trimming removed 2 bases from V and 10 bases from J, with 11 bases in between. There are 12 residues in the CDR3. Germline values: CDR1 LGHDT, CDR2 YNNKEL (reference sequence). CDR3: CASSQPRAPAFF. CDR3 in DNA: TGTGCCAGCAGCCAACCCAGGGCCCCAGCTTTCTTT.

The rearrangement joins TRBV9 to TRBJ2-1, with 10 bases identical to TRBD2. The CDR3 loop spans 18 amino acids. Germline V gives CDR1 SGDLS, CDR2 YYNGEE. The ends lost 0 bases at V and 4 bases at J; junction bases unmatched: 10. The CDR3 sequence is CASSVGWSGGATYNEQFF. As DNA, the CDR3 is TGTGCCAGCAGCGTAGGGTGGAGCGGGGGGGCCACTTACAATGAGCAGTTCTTC.

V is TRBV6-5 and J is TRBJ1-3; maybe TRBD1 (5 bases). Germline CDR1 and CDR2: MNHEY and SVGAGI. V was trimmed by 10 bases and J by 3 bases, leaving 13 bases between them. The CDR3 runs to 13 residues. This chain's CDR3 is CATERGNGNTIYF. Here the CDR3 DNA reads TGTGCCACCGAGCGGGGGAATGGAAACACCATATATTTT.

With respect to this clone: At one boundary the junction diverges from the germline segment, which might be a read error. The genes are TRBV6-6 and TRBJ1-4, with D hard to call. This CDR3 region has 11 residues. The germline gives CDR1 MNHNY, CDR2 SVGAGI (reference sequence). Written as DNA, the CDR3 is TGTGCCAGCAGTTACCAGGTCTCGAAAATTTTT. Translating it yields CASSYQVSKIF.

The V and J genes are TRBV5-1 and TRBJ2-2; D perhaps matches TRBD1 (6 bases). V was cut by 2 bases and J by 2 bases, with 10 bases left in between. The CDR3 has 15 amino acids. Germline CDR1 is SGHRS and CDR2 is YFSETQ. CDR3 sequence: CASSFGQPNTGELFF. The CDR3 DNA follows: TGCGCCAGCAGCTTTGGACAGCCAAACACCGGGGAGCTGTTTTTT. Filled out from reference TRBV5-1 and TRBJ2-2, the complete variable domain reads KAGVTQTPRYLIKTRGQQVTLSCSPISGHRSVSWYQQTPGQGLQFLFEYFSETQRNKGNFPGRFSGRQFSNSRSEMNVSTLELGDSALYLCASSFGQPNTGELFFGEGSRLTVL.

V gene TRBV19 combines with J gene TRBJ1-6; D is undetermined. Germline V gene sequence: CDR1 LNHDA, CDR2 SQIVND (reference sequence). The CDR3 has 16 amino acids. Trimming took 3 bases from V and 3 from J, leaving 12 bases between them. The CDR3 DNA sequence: TGTGCCAGTAGTATGTTACAGAATGTCTATAATTCACCCCTCCACTTT. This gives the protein CASSMLQNVYNSPLHF.

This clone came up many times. CDR3 sequence (DNA): TGTGCCAGCAGCGCCCCGGCAGGGGTAGCTAACTATGGCTACACCTTC. Translated, it gives CASSAPAGVANYGYTF. The J gene is TRBJ1-2, the V gene TRBV5-5; tentatively, D is TRBD1 (6 bases). The CDR3 extends over 16 amino acids. The germline V and J ends were trimmed by 4 bases and 0 bases, with 16 bases remaining between them. The germline V gene encodes CDR1 SGHKS and CDR2 YYEKEE (reference sequence).

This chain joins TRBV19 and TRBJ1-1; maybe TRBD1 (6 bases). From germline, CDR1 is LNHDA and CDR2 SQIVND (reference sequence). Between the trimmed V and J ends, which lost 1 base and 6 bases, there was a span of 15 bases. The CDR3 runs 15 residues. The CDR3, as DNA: TGTGCCAGTAGTATAGTCGCGGGGGCGACGGCTGAAGCTTTCTTT. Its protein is CASSIVAGATAEAFF.

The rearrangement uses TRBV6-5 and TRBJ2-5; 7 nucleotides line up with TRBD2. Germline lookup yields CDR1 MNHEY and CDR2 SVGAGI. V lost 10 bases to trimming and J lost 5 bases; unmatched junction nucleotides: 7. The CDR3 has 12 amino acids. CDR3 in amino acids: CATLGGEETQYF. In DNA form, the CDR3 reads TGTGCCACCCTGGGAGGGGAGGAGACCCAGTACTTC.

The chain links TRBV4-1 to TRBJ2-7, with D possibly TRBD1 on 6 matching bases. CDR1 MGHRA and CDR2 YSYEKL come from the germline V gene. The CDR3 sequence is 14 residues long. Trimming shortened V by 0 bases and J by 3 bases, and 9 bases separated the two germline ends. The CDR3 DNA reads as TGCGCCAGCAGCCAAGATTGGACAGACTACGAGCAGTACTTC. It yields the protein CASSQDWTDYEQYF.

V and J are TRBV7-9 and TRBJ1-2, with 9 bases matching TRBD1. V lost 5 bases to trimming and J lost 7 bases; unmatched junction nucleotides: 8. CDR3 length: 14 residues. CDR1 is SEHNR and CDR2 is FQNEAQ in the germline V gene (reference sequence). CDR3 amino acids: CASSENTGGGGYTF. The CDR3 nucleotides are TGTGCCAGCAGCGAGAATACAGGGGGCGGTGGCTACACCTTC.

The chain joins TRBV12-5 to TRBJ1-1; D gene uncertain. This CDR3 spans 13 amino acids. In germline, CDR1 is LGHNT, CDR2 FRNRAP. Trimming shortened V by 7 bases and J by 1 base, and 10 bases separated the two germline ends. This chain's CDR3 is CASALGENTEAFF. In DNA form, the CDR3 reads TGTGCTAGTGCTTTAGGAGAGAACACTGAAGCTTTCTTT.

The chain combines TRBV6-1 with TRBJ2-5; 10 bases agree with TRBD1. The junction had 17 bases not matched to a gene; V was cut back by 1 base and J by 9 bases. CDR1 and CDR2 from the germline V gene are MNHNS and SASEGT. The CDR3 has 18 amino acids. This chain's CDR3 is CASSEEIGAGQGNGAQYF. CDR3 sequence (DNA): TGTGCCAGCAGTGAAGAAATCGGTGCGGGACAGGGGAATGGGGCCCAGTACTTC.

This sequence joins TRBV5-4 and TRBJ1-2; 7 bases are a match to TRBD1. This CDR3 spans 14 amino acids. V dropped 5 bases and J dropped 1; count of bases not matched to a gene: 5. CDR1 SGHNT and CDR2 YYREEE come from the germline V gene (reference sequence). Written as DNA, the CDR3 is TGTGCCAGCAGATCAGGGACAGTTAACTATGGCTACACCTTC. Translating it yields CASRSGTVNYGYTF.

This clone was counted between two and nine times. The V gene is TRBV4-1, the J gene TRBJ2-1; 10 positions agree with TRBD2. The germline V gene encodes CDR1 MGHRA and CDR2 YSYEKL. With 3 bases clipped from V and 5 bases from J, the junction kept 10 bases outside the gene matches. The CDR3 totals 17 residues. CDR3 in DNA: TGCGCCAGCAGCCAGGGCCGTCTAGCGGGGGCCCACAATGAGCAGTTCTTC. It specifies CASSQGRLAGAHNEQFF.

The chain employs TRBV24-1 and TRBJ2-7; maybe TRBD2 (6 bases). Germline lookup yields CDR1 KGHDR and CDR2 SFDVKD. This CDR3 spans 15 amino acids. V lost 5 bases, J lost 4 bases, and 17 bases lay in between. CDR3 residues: CATSAKKGTGYEQYF. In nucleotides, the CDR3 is TGTGCCACCAGTGCCAAAAAGGGGACTGGGTACGAGCAGTACTTC.

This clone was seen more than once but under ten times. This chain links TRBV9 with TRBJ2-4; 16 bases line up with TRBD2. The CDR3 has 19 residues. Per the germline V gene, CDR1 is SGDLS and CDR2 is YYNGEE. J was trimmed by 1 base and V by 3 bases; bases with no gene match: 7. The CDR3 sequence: CASSAGTSGGAAAKNIQYF. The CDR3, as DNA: TGTGCCAGCAGCGCAGGGACTAGCGGGGGGGCCGCGGCCAAAAACATTCAGTACTTC.

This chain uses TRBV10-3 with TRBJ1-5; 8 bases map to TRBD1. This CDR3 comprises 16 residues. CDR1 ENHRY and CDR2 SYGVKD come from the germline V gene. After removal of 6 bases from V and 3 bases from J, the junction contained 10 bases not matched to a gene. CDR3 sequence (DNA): TGTGCCATCAGCGATACCCAGGGGGCCTACAATCAGCCCCAGCATTTT. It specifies CAISDTQGAYNQPQHF.